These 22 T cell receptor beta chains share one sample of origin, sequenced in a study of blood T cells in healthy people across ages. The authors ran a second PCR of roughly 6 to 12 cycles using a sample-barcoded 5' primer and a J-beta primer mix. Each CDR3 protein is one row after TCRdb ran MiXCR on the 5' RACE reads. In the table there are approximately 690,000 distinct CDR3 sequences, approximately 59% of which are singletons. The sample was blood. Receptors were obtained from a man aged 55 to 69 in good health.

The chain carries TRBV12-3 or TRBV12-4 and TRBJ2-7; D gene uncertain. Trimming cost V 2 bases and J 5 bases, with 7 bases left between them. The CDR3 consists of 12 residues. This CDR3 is CASSLTAHEQYF. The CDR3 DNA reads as TGTGCCAGCAGTTTAACAGCCCACGAGCAGTACTTC.

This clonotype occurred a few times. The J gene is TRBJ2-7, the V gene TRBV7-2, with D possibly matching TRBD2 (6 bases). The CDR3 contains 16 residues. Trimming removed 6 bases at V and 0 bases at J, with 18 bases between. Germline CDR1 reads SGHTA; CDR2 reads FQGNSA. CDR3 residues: CASSRSAVGGSYEQYF. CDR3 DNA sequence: TGTGCCAGCAGTCGGTCGGCGGTGGGGGGCTCCTACGAGCAGTACTTC.

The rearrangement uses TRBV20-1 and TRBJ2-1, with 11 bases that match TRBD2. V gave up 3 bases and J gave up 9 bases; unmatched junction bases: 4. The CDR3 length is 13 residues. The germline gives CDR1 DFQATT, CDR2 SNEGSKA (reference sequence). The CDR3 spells CSASSGGACEQFF. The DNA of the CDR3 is TGCAGTGCTAGTAGCGGGGGGGCATGTGAGCAGTTCTTC.

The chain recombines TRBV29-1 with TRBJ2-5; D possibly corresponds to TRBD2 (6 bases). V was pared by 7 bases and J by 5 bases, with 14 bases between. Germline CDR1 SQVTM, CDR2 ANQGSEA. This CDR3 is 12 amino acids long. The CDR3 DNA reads TGCAGCGCTGGAGGGGCTTTGGAGACCCAGTACTTC. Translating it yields CSAGGALETQYF. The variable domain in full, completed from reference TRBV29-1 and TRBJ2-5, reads SAVISQKPSRDICQRGTSLTIQCQVDSQVTMMFWYRQQPGQSLTLIATANQGSEATYESGFVIDKFPISRPNLTFSTLTVSNMSPEDSSIYLCSAGGALETQYFGPGTRLLVL.

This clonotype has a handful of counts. This CDR3 reads CASSSYGSQETQYF. CDR3 DNA sequence: TGCGCCAGCAGCTCCTACGGGAGCCAAGAGACCCAGTACTTC. The gene calls are TRBV5-1 and TRBJ2-5; D may be TRBD2 (6 bases). CDR1 is SGHRS, CDR2 YFSETQ, per germline. V shed 3 bases and J shed 1 base, with 10 bases lying between them. There are 14 residues in the CDR3.

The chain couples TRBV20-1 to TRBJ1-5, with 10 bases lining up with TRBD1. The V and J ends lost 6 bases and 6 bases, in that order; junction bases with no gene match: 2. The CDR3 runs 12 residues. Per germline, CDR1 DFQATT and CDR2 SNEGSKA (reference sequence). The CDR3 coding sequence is TGCAGTGCCGGGACAGGGGCTCAGCCCCAGCATTTT. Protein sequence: CSAGTGAQPQHF.

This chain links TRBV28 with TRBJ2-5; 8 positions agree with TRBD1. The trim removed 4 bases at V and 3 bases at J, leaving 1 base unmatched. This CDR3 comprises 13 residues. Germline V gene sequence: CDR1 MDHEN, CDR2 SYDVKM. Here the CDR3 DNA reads TGTGCCAGCAGTTCGGGACAGGAAGAGACCCAGTACTTC. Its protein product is CASSSGQEETQYF.

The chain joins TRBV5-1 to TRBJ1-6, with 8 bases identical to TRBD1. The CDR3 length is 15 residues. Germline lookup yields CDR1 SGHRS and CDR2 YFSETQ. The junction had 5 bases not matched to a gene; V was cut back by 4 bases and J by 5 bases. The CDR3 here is CASSPRTGHNSPLHF. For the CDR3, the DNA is TGCGCCAGCAGCCCCCGGACAGGGCATAATTCACCCCTCCACTTT.

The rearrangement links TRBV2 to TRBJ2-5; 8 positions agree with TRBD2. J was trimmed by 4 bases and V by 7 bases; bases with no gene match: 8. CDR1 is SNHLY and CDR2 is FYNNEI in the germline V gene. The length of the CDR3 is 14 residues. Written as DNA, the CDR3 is TGTGCCAGCAACCCGGGTCGGGGGGGAGAGACCCAGTACTTC. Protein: CASNPGRGGETQYF.

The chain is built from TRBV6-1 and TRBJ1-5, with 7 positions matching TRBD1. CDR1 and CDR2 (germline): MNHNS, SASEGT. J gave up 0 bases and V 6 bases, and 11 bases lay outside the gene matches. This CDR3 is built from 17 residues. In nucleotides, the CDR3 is TGTGCCAGCAGCACCCGGGGGACAGCAAATAGCAATCAGCCCCAGCATTTT. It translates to CASSTRGTANSNQPQHF.

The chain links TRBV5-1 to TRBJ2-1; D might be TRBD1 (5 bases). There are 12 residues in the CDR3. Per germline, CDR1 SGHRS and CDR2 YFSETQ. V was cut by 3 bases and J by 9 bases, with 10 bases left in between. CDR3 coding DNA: TGCGCCAGCAGCTATCAGGGAACTGAGCAGTTCTTC. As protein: CASSYQGTEQFF.

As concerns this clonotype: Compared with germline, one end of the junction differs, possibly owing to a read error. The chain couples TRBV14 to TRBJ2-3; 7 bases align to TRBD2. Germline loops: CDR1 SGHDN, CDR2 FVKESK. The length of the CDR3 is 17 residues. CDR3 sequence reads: CASSQARGTSTTDTQYF. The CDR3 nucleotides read TGTGCTAGCAGCCAAGCGCGGGGGACCTCTACCACAGATACGCAGTATTTT.

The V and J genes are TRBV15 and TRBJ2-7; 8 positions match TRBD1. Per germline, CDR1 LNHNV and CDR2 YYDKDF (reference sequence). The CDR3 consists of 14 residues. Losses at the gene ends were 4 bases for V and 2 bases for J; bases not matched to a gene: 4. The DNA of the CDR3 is TGTGCCACCAGCACGAGACAGGGGCCCTACGAGCAGTACTTC. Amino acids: CATSTRQGPYEQYF. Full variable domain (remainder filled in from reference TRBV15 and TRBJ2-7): DAMVIQNPRYQVTQFGKPVTLSCSQTLNHNVMYWYQQKSSQAPKLLFHYYDKDFNNEADTPDNFQSRRPNTSFCFLDIRSPGLGDTAMYLCATSTRQGPYEQYFGPGTRLTVT.

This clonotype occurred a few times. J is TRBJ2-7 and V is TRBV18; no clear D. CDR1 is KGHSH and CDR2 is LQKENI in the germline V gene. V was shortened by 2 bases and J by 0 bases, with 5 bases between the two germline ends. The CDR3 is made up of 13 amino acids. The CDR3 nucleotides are TGTGCCAGCTCACCAAACCCCTCCTACGAGCAGTACTTC. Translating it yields CASSPNPSYEQYF.

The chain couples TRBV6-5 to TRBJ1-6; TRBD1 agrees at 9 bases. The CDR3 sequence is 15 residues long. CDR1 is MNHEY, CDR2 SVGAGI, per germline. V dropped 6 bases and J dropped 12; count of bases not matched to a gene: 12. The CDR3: CASSRDRDHEGPLHF. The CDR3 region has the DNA TGTGCCAGCAGCCGGGACAGGGATCACGAGGGACCCCTCCACTTT.

Written as DNA, the CDR3 is TGTGCCAGCAGCTTAAGATCATCCCGGGACAGCAGACGGAAGGAAAAACTGTTTTTT. Its protein product is CASSLRSSRDSRRKEKLFF. V and J are TRBV7-9 and TRBJ1-4, with 7 bases matching TRBD1. J gave up 8 bases and V 2 bases, and 20 bases lay outside the gene matches. This CDR3 has 19 residues. Germline V gives CDR1 SEHNR, CDR2 FQNEAQ (reference sequence). Full variable domain (missing parts from reference TRBV7-9 and TRBJ1-4): DTGVSQNPRHKITKRGQNVTFRCDPISEHNRLYWYRQTLGQGPEFLTYFQNEAQLEKSRLLSDRFSAERPKGSFSTLEIQRTEQGDSAMYLCASSLRSSRDSRRKEKLFFGSGTQLSVL.

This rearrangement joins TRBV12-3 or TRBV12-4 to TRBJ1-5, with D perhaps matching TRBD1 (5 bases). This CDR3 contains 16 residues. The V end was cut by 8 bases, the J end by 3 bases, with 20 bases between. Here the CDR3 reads CASLRGGQGSNQPQHF. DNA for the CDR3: TGTGCCAGCCTACGGGGGGGTCAGGGTTCCAATCAGCCCCAGCATTTT.

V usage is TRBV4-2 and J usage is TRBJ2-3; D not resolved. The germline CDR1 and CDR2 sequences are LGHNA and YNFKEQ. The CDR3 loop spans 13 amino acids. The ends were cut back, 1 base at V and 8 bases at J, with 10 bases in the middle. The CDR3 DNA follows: TGTGCCAGCAGCCAAGTCGGCTTTGGTACGCAGTATTTT. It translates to CASSQVGFGTQYF.

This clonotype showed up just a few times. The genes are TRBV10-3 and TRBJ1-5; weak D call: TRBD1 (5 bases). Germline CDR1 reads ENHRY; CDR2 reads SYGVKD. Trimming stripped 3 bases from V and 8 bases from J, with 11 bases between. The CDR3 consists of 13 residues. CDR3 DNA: TGTGCCATCAGTGATCAGGGAGACAAGCCCCAGCATTTT. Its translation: CAISDQGDKPQHF.

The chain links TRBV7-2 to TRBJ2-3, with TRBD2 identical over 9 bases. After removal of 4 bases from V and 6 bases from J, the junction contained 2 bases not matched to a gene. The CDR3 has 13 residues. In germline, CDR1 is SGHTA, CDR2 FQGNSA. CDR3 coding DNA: TGTGCCAGCAGCTGGACTAGCGAGGATACGCAGTATTTT. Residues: CASSWTSEDTQYF.

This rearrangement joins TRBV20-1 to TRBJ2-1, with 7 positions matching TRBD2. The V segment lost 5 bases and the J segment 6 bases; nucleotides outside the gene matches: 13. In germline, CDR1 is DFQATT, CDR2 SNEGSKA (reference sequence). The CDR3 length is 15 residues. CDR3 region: CSASSLAGDFNEQFF. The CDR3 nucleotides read TGCAGTGCTTCGTCACTGGCGGGGGATTTCAATGAGCAGTTCTTC.

The DNA for the CDR3 is TGTGCCAGCAGCCGCGGACAGGGGGTTTCCACCGGGGAGCTGTTTTTT. This sequence encodes CASSRGQGVSTGELFF. The chain carries TRBV7-2 and TRBJ2-2; 10 bases agree with TRBD1. Germline V gives CDR1 SGHTA, CDR2 FQGNSA. The V segment lost 5 bases and the J segment 4 bases; nucleotides outside the gene matches: 7. CDR3 length equals 16 residues.